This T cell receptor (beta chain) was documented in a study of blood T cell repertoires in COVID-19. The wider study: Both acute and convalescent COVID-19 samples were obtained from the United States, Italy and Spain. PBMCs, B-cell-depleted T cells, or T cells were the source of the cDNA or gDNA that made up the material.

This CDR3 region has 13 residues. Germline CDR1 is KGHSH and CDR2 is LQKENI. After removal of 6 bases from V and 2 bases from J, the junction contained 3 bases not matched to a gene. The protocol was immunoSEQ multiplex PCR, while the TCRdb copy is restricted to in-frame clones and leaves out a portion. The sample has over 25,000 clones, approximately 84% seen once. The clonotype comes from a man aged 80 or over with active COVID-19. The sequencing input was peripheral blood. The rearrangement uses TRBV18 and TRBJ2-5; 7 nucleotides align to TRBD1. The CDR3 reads CASSRGQQETQYF. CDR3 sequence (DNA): TGTGCCAGCTCCCGGGGACAGCAAGAGACCCAGTACTTC.